This T cell receptor beta chain is from a study of cytomegalovirus exposure and HLA in healthy donors. Study-wide findings and caveats: Fewer N-insertions than the roughly 600-donor mean were reportedly shown by an Asian-associated ancestry cluster in a later analysis.

Vbeta (60) and Jbeta (13) primers were used in the PCR. Sequencing used immunoSEQ multiplex PCR; TCRdb keeps in-frame clones, though not all of them. Of some 110,000 clones in the sample, around 80% were seen once. A word on this clone: As yet, its antigen is unknown. The junction shows a germline mismatch at one end, possibly a read error.

There are 15 residues in the CDR3. Per germline, CDR1 SGHRS and CDR2 YFSETQ. This chain links TRBV5-1 with TRBJ2-2; 7 nucleotides agree with TRBD1. The source material was PBMCs. The sequence was obtained from a man younger than 40 in good health and CMV-seropositive. Here the CDR3 reads CVSRRQGLNTGELFF. As DNA, the CDR3 is TGCGTCAGCAGGCGACAGGGCTTGAACACCGGGGAGCTGTTTTTT.